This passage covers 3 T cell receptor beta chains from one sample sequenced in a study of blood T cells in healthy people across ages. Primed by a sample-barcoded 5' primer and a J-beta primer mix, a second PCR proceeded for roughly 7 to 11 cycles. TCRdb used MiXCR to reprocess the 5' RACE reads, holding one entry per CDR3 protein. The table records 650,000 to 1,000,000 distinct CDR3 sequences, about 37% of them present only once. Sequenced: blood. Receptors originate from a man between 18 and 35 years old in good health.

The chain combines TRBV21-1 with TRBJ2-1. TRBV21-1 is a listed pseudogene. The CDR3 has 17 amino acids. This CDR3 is CASSKALTGPSYNEQFF. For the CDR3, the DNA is TGTGCCAGCAGCAAAGCGCTGACAGGACCATCCTACAATGAGCAGTTCTTC.

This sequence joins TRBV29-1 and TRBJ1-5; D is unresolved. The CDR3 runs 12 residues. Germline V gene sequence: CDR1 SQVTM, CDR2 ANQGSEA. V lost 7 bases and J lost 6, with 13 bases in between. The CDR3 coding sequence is TGCAGCGCCGCAGCGGAGGGTCAGCCCCAGCATTTT. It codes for CSAAAEGQPQHF.

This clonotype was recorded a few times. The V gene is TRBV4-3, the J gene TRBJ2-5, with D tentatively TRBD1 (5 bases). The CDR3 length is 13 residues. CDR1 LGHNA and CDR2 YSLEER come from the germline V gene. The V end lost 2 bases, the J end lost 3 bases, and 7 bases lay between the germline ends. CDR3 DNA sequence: TGCGCCAGCAGCCAAAGGACAAAAGAGACCCAGTACTTC. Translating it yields CASSQRTKETQYF.